This T cell receptor beta chain is from a study of graft-versus-host responses after intestinal transplantation. On the study more broadly: The whole recipient group had anti-thymocyte globulin induction followed by tacrolimus and steroids for 2 to 3 years.

Study-wide points: Some patients had graft-donor T cell macrochimerism, and their allografts showed high graft-versus-host to host-versus-graft clonal ratios. Among recipient marrow samples, GvH clones were found; some appeared first in ileum or blood.

The length of the CDR3 is 13 residues. V shed 4 bases, J shed 5 bases, and the junction held 5 bases outside the gene matches. Germline V gene lookup returns CDR1 SGHRS and CDR2 YFSETQ. Points on this clone: Its cognate antigen is unknown.

Sequenced by immunoSEQ multiplex PCR; TCRdb stores in-frame clones only, minus some. The profile covers about 39,000 clones, with about nine tenths appearing a single time and around 7% taken by the ten largest. This sequence was found in a human patient who received an intestinal transplant, so some T cells may come from the graft donor. The V and J genes are TRBV5-1 and TRBJ2-7; 8 positions match TRBD2. The starting material was PBMCs, obtained just under 270 days after transplant. In DNA, the CDR3 is TGCGCCAGCAGCGGACTAGCTTTCGACGAGCAGTACTTC. Amino acid sequence: CASSGLAFDEQYF.